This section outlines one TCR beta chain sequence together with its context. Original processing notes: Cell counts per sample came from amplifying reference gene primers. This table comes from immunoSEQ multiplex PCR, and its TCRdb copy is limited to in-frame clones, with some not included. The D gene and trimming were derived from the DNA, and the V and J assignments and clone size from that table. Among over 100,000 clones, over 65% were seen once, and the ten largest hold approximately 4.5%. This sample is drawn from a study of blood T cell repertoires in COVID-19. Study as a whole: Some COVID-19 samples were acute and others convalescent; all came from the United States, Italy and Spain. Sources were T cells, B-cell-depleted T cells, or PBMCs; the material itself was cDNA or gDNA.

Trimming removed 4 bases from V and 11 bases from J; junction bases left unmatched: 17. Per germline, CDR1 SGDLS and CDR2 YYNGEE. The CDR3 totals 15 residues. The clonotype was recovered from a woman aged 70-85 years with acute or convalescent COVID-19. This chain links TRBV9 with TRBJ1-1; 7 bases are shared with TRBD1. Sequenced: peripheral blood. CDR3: CASSLMDRSTVGAFF. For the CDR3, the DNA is TGTGCCAGCAGCCTTATGGACAGGTCCACCGTCGGCGCTTTCTTT.